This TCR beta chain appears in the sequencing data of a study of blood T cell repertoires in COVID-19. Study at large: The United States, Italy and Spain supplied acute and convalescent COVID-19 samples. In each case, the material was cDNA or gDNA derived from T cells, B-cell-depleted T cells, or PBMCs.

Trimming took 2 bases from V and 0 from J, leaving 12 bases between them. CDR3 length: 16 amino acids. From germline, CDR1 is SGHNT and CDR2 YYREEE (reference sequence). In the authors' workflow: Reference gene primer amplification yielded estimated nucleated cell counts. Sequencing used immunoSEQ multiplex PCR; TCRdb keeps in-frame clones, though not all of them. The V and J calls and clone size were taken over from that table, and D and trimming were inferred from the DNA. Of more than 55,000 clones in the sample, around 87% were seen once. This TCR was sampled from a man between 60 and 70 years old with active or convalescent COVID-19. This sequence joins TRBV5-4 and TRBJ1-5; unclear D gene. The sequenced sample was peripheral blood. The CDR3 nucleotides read TGTGCCAGCAGCTTAGGAGGGCCTCTTAGCAATCAGCCCCAGCATTTT. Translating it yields CASSLGGPLSNQPQHF.